A selection of T cell receptor beta chains follows, all from one sample in a study of blood T cells in healthy people across ages. From the 5' RACE reads, TCRdb called clonotypes with MiXCR, one entry per CDR3 protein. The sample holds 550,000 to 600,000 distinct CDR3 sequences, roughly 48% seen once. Material for sequencing was blood. The receptor set was obtained from a man at least 80 years old in good health. CDR3s include the opening cysteine and the closing phenylalanine or tryptophan. Fields, in order: V gene, D gene, CDR3 length, clone size, J gene, CDR3 DNA, CDR3 protein. The D gene is left open where the match is weak. Clone sizes are given selectively: once, few, many, or a class where the clone is expanded.

v_gene: TRBV21-1; d_gene: NA; len: 14; abundance: NA; j_gene: TRBJ2-7; CDR3nt: TGTGCCAGCAGCTTTTGGGACACCTACTACGAGCAGTACTTC; CDR3aa: CASSFWDTYYEQYF
v_gene: TRBV10-3; d_gene: TRBD2; len: 17; abundance: NA; j_gene: TRBJ2-5; CDR3nt: TGTGCCATCAGTGAGCCCGGACTAGCGAATCACCAAGAGACCCAGTACTTC; CDR3aa: CAISEPGLANHQETQYF
v_gene: TRBV20-1; d_gene: NA; len: 17; abundance: NA; j_gene: TRBJ1-5; CDR3nt: TGCAGTGCTAGAGATCGGGTGGGGGCTGGTGTCAGTCAGCCCCAGCATTTT; CDR3aa: CSARDRVGAGVSQPQHF
v_gene: TRBV29-1; d_gene: NA; len: 11; abundance: few; j_gene: TRBJ2-7; CDR3nt: TGCAGCGTGGGGGACCTCTACGAGCAGTACTTC; CDR3aa: CSVGDLYEQYF
v_gene: TRBV2; d_gene: NA; len: 13; abundance: NA; j_gene: TRBJ1-1; CDR3nt: TGTGCCAGCAGTAAGGACGGGAACACTGAAGCTTTCTTT; CDR3aa: CASSKDGNTEAFF
v_gene: TRBV20-1; d_gene: NA; len: 12; abundance: few; j_gene: TRBJ1-2; CDR3nt: TGCAGTGCTAGTGGCGGGCTTAGGGGCTACACCTTC; CDR3aa: CSASGGLRGYTF
v_gene: TRBV6-2/TRBV6-3; d_gene: NA; len: 16; abundance: NA; j_gene: TRBJ1-6; CDR3nt: TGTGCCAGCAGTTACCCAACGGGACGGTATAATTCACCCCTCCACTTT; CDR3aa: CASSYPTGRYNSPLHF
v_gene: TRBV20-1; d_gene: TRBD2; len: 13; abundance: NA; j_gene: TRBJ2-3; CDR3nt: TGCAGTGCAATGGGACTAGGGCCAGATACGCAGTATTTT; CDR3aa: CSAMGLGPDTQYF
v_gene: TRBV28; d_gene: NA; len: 11; abundance: few; j_gene: TRBJ2-7; CDR3nt: TGTGCCAGCGCGTCGTCCTACGAGCAGTACTTC; CDR3aa: CASASSYEQYF
v_gene: TRBV12-5; d_gene: TRBD1; len: 16; abundance: few; j_gene: TRBJ1-6; CDR3nt: TGTGCTAGTGGTTTAAGGGACAGGGCCTATAATTCACCCCTCCACTTT; CDR3aa: CASGLRDRAYNSPLHF
v_gene: TRBV20-1; d_gene: NA; len: 15; abundance: many; j_gene: TRBJ2-1; CDR3nt: TGCAGTGCTAACTTCCTAGCGCCCACCTACAATGAGCAGTTCTTC; CDR3aa: CSANFLAPTYNEQFF
v_gene: TRBV9; d_gene: TRBD1; len: 13; abundance: few; j_gene: TRBJ1-2; CDR3nt: TGTGCCAGCAGCGTAGGACAGGGAGATGGCTACACCTTC; CDR3aa: CASSVGQGDGYTF
v_gene: TRBV12-3/TRBV12-4; d_gene: NA; len: 16; abundance: NA; j_gene: TRBJ2-3; CDR3nt: TGTGCCAGCACCGATCGGGCCTCTTTCGTAGGGGATACGCAGTATTTT; CDR3aa: CASTDRASFVGDTQYF
v_gene: TRBV20-1; d_gene: TRBD2; len: 12; abundance: few; j_gene: TRBJ2-3; CDR3nt: TGCAGTACTAGCGGGAGTTTTGATACGCAGTATTTT; CDR3aa: CSTSGSFDTQYF
v_gene: TRBV6-6; d_gene: NA; len: 15; abundance: many; j_gene: TRBJ1-1; CDR3nt: TGTGCCAGCAGTTACTCGGGACACCCGAACACTGAAGCTTTCTTT; CDR3aa: CASSYSGHPNTEAFF
v_gene: TRBV9; d_gene: TRBD1; len: 15; abundance: few; j_gene: TRBJ2-7; CDR3nt: TGTGCCAGCAGCGTAGGTGGACAGGGCTCCTACGAGCAGTACTTC; CDR3aa: CASSVGGQGSYEQYF
v_gene: TRBV6-5; d_gene: NA; len: 16; abundance: many; j_gene: TRBJ2-4; CDR3nt: TGTGCCAGCAGCCGAAGTCGTCAGGACGCCAAAAACATTCAGTACTTC; CDR3aa: CASSRSRQDAKNIQYF
v_gene: TRBV7-2; d_gene: TRBD1; len: 13; abundance: NA; j_gene: TRBJ1-1; CDR3nt: TGTGCCAGCAGCTCCTGGACAGGGCCGCAGGCTTTCTTT; CDR3aa: CASSSWTGPQAFF
v_gene: TRBV6-5; d_gene: NA; len: 15; abundance: once; j_gene: TRBJ2-3; CDR3nt: TGTGCCAGCAGTTACCTCGGGACAAACACAGATACGCAGTATTTT; CDR3aa: CASSYLGTNTDTQYF
v_gene: TRBV10-3; d_gene: NA; len: 12; abundance: many; j_gene: TRBJ1-1; CDR3nt: TGTGCCATCAGTCCGGGGATCACTGAAGCTTTCTTT; CDR3aa: CAISPGITEAFF